Ten or more counts support the clone carrying this TCR beta chain. Germline CDR1 and CDR2: MNHEY and SVGEGT. The CDR3 runs 11 residues. V lost 7 bases to trimming and J lost 6 bases, with 10 bases between them. RNA served as the template for amplifying TCR beta CDR3 regions. RT-PCR was first run with HTBI primers, then multiplex PCR in a second round. TCRdb passed the multiplex PCR reads through MiXCR, listing each CDR3 protein once. This repertoire shows more than 150,000 distinct CDR3 sequences, roughly two fifths found once; its top ten account for roughly 5.8%. This sample is part of a study of Graves' ophthalmopathy and Graves' hyperthyroidism.

The sequencing input was peripheral blood. This receptor was taken from a woman aged 40 to 50 with Graves' ophthalmopathy. V and J are TRBV6-2 or TRBV6-3 and TRBJ2-7, with no clear D. The CDR3 region has the DNA TGTGCCAGCAAGGCGCGGTTCGAGCAGTACTTC. Protein sequence: CASKARFEQYF.